This T cell receptor beta chain was retrieved from a study of blood T cell repertoires in COVID-19 (dated by TCRdb to 2020 to 2021). Notes on the research overall: Samples covering the acute and convalescent phases of COVID-19 were provided by collaborators in the United States, Italy and Spain. Subjects who had been exposed to COVID-19, were actively infected with it, or had recovered from it provided the deeply sampled blood TCRbeta repertoires that made up the dataset. Nearly every sample came with metadata listing a de-identified subject ID, COVID-19 status, age in years and sex. Samples were obtained from the ongoing ImmuneRACE study (first 160 participants) and from 1,200 or so subjects provided by 6 global collaborators. Where available, HLA class I and class II types were obtained from metadata supplied by the sample provider rather than from assay-based typing. A freely available public database, intended as a resource for researchers studying the immune response to SARS-CoV-2, is where the repertoires were released. The prospective study material was composed of cDNA or gDNA derived from T cells, B-cell-depleted T cells, or PBMCs.

This clone was detected only once. It lacks a known antigen. No base quality values were provided; no much bigger clone lies one nucleotide off. Whole blood was collected in K2EDTA tubes by collaborating institutions according to the institutions' own protocols. For TCRbeta analysis, collaborators shipped samples as frozen whole blood, isolated PBMCs, or DNA extracted from either of those sample types. TCRbeta CDR3 regions were amplified from genomic DNA by means of the immunoSEQ Assay, a bias-controlled multiplex PCR. On the authors' methods: Nucleated cell counts per sample were estimated from amplification of reference gene primers within the assay. To quantify the absolute abundance of each unique TCRbeta CDR3 rearrangement, sequence reads were collapsed and filtered. For each sample, productive Simpson clonality was calculated as the square root of Simpson's diversity index over productive rearrangements. Entries here come from immuneACCESS through TCRdb and include only in-frame sequences with V and J called. Some clones fail to appear in such tables; in the studies checked, an unresolved V gene covers under half of the shortfall, and the cause of the remainder is unknown. V and J calls and clone size are those listed in that table; D and trimming were worked out from the DNA. In this sample the table shows around 130,000 clones, approximately 84% of which occur a single time. Of the sample, about a sixth falls within the top ten clones.

Overall study outcomes, separate from this receptor: How much clinical and demographic metadata was included differed by source and by participant, and the metadata was provided uncurated.

The CDR3, from cysteine to phenylalanine, totals 16 residues. This entry keeps only the CDR3 DNA: 48 bases, framed from base 1. V is trimmed back by 4 bases and J by 3 bases, and the junction contains 4 bases that no gene match accounts for. The CDR1 and CDR2 encoded by the germline V gene are KGHDR and SFDVKD. The sequencing sample was made of peripheral blood. The receptor comes from an elderly woman with acute or convalescent COVID-19. The chain uses TRBV24-1 and TRBJ2-1; TRBD2 aligns with 11 central bases. Here the CDR3 is given as CATSDAGTSGYNEQFF. The DNA is as follows: TGTGCCACCAGTGACGCCGGGACTAGCGGCTACAATGAGCAGTTCTTC.